The rows below give T cell receptor beta chains drawn from one sample of a study of blood T cell repertoires in COVID-19. Profiling relied on immunoSEQ multiplex PCR, and the TCRdb table lists in-frame clones only, not all of them. The table includes some 140,000 clones, 75% to 80% detected once. The sequencing input was peripheral blood. These receptors were taken from an elderly man with acute or convalescent COVID-19. Both conserved end residues are part of each CDR3. Each record gives: V gene, D gene, J gene, clone size, CDR3 DNA, CDR3 protein. A D gene is named only where the DNA matches it firmly. Clone size, where shown, is once, few, many, or a class for clones that have expanded.

V gene: TRBV29-1; D gene: TRBD1; J gene: TRBJ2-5; clone size: NA; CDR3 DNA: TGCAGCGTTGTTCCACAGGGGACACTACAAGAGACCCAGTACTTC; CDR3 protein: CSVVPQGTLQETQYF
V gene: TRBV7-9; D gene: NA; J gene: TRBJ2-2; clone size: NA; CDR3 DNA: TGTGCCAGCAGCTCCTCATCGGGGGGCCGGACCGGGGAGCTGTTTTTT; CDR3 protein: CASSSSSGGRTGELFF
V gene: TRBV7-8; D gene: NA; J gene: TRBJ1-1; clone size: NA; CDR3 DNA: TGTGCCAGCAGCTTAGGAGGGACCGCCCGGGGGGCTTTCTTT; CDR3 protein: CASSLGGTARGAFF
V gene: TRBV18; D gene: TRBD1; J gene: TRBJ1-6; clone size: few; CDR3 DNA: TGTGCCAGCTCACAAGGACAGGGAGGTTCACCCCTCCACTTT; CDR3 protein: CASSQGQGGSPLHF
V gene: TRBV5-1; D gene: NA; J gene: TRBJ2-3; clone size: once; CDR3 DNA: TGCGCCAGCGATACTGGACAAGGAGATACGCAGTATTTT; CDR3 protein: CASDTGQGDTQYF
V gene: TRBV19; D gene: NA; J gene: TRBJ2-1; clone size: NA; CDR3 DNA: TGTGCCAGTAGTATATCCCAGACAGACAATGAGCAGTTCTTC; CDR3 protein: CASSISQTDNEQFF
V gene: TRBV7-6; D gene: TRBD2; J gene: TRBJ2-3; clone size: NA; CDR3 DNA: TGTGCCAGCAGCTTAGGGACTAGCGGGGGACCCACGGATACGCAGTATTTT; CDR3 protein: CASSLGTSGGPTDTQYF
V gene: TRBV19; D gene: TRBD1; J gene: TRBJ2-2; clone size: few; CDR3 DNA: TGTGCCAGTAACCCGGACAGGGTGTCGGGGGAGCTGTTTTTT; CDR3 protein: CASNPDRVSGELFF
V gene: TRBV23-1; D gene: NA; J gene: TRBJ1-2; clone size: once; CDR3 DNA: TGCGCCAGCATTCAAGCAGGACTCTATGGCTACACCTTC; CDR3 protein: CASIQAGLYGYTF
V gene: TRBV19; D gene: NA; J gene: TRBJ2-7; clone size: NA; CDR3 DNA: TGTGCCAGTAGGAGGACATACTCGAGCTCCTACGAGCAGTACTTC; CDR3 protein: CASRRTYSSSYEQYF
V gene: TRBV6-4; D gene: TRBD1; J gene: TRBJ1-6; clone size: few; CDR3 DNA: TGTGCCAGCACCGCGGACAGGGTGGGAAATTCACCCCTCCACTTT; CDR3 protein: CASTADRVGNSPLHF
V gene: TRBV10-3; D gene: TRBD1; J gene: TRBJ2-3; clone size: NA; CDR3 DNA: TGTGCCATCAGGGGGGACAGTGCAGATACGCAGTATTTT; CDR3 protein: CAIRGDSADTQYF
V gene: TRBV5-1; D gene: NA; J gene: TRBJ1-2; clone size: NA; CDR3 DNA: TGCGCCAGCAGCATGGACAGCTATGGCTACACCTTC; CDR3 protein: CASSMDSYGYTF
V gene: TRBV12-3/TRBV12-4; D gene: NA; J gene: TRBJ1-2; clone size: NA; CDR3 DNA: TGTGCCAGCAGCCTAAGTGAGGCGCGGGGCTACACCTTC; CDR3 protein: CASSLSEARGYTF
V gene: TRBV5-1; D gene: NA; J gene: TRBJ2-5; clone size: NA; CDR3 DNA: TGCGCCAGCAGCGGGGGGCAAGAGACCCAGTACTTC; CDR3 protein: CASSGGQETQYF
V gene: TRBV7-6; D gene: NA; J gene: TRBJ2-5; clone size: few; CDR3 DNA: TGTGCCAGCAGCTTACCCGCCCTAGACCAAGAGACCCAGTACTTC; CDR3 protein: CASSLPALDQETQYF
V gene: TRBV7-7; D gene: NA; J gene: TRBJ2-3; clone size: NA; CDR3 DNA: TGTGCTAGCAGCTTAGATGGAGGGTTCGCAGATACGCAGTATTTT; CDR3 protein: CASSLDGGFADTQYF
V gene: TRBV7-2; D gene: TRBD1; J gene: TRBJ1-5; clone size: NA; CDR3 DNA: TGTGCCAGCAGCCCGGGACAGGGGGCAAGTCAGCCCCAGCATTTT; CDR3 protein: CASSPGQGASQPQHF
V gene: TRBV11-2; D gene: TRBD1; J gene: TRBJ1-2; clone size: NA; CDR3 DNA: TGTGCCAGCAGCACCCCGGGACAGATCTATGGCTACACCTTC; CDR3 protein: CASSTPGQIYGYTF
V gene: TRBV9; D gene: NA; J gene: TRBJ2-5; clone size: NA; CDR3 DNA: TGTGCCAGCAGCGTAGATTTACTTTTCCAAGAGACCCAGTACTTC; CDR3 protein: CASSVDLLFQETQYF
V gene: TRBV5-8; D gene: TRBD1; J gene: TRBJ1-4; clone size: NA; CDR3 DNA: TGTGCCAGCAGCTTGGACACAGGGGGCTGGGAAAAACTGTTTTTT; CDR3 protein: CASSLDTGGWEKLFF
V gene: TRBV5-1; D gene: TRBD1; J gene: TRBJ1-2; clone size: NA; CDR3 DNA: TGCGCCAGCAGCGGGAAGGGACAGGGATTGGGCTACACCTTC; CDR3 protein: CASSGKGQGLGYTF
V gene: TRBV7-8; D gene: TRBD1; J gene: TRBJ1-2; clone size: NA; CDR3 DNA: TGTGCCAGCAGCTTAGGGACAGGGAACTATGGCTACACCTTC; CDR3 protein: CASSLGTGNYGYTF
V gene: TRBV5-6; D gene: NA; J gene: TRBJ2-7; clone size: NA; CDR3 DNA: TGTGCCAGCAGCTTGGCAGGCTTGTCCTACGAGCAGTACTTC; CDR3 protein: CASSLAGLSYEQYF
V gene: TRBV4-3; D gene: NA; J gene: TRBJ1-1; clone size: NA; CDR3 DNA: TGCGCCAGCAGCCAAGATTGGGGGCGGACTGAAGCTTTCTTT; CDR3 protein: CASSQDWGRTEAFF
V gene: TRBV29-1; D gene: TRBD2; J gene: TRBJ2-2; clone size: NA; CDR3 DNA: TGCAGCGTTGTCCGTAGCGGGGGGGCCATCGGGGAGCTGTTTTTT; CDR3 protein: CSVVRSGGAIGELFF